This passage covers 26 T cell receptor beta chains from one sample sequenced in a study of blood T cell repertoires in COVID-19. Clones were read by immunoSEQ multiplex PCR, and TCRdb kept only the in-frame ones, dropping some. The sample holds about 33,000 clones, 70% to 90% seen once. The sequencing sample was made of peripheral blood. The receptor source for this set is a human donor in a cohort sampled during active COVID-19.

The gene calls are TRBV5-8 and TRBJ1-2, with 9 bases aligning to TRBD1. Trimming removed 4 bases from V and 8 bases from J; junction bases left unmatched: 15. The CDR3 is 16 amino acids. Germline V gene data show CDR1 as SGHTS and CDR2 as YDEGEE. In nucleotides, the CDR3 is TGTGCCAGCAGCACGTTGGACAGGGGTCCATCGGGCGGCTACACCTTC. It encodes CASSTLDRGPSGGYTF.

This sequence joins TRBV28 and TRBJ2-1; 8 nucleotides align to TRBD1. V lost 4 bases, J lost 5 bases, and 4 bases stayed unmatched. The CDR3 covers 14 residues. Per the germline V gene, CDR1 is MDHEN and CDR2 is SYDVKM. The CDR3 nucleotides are TGTGCCAGCAGTTCCTCGGACAGGGACAATGAGCAGTTCTTC. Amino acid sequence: CASSSSDRDNEQFF.

CDR3 DNA: TGTGCCACCAGTGATTTCCGGGGAGGGGGTACAGATACGCAGTATTTT. It translates to CATSDFRGGGTDTQYF. The rearrangement joins TRBV24-1 to TRBJ2-3; TRBD2 might be the D (7 bases). V was shortened by 1 base and J by 3 bases, with 13 bases between the two germline ends. The CDR3 is 16 residues long. Germline CDR1 is KGHDR and CDR2 is SFDVKD.

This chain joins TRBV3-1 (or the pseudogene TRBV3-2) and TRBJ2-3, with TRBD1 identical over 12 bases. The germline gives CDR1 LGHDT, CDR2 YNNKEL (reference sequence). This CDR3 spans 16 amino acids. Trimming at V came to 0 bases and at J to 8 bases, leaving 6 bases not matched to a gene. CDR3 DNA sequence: TGTGCCAGCAGCCAAGAGGGACAGGGGGCCCATGGTACGCAGTATTTT. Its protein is CASSQEGQGAHGTQYF.

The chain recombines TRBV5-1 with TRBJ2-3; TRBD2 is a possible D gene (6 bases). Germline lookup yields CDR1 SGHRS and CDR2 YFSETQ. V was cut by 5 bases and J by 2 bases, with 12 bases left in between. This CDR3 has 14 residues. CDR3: CASSTGEFTDTQYF. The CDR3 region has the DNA TGCGCCAGCAGTACGGGGGAATTCACAGATACGCAGTATTTT.

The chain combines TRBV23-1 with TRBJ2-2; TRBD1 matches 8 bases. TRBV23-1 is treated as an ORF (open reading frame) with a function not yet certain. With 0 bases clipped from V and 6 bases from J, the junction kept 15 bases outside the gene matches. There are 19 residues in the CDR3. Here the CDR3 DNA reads TGCGCCAGCAGTCAATCGATTAGGAGGGCAGGGGGCAGGGCCGGGGAGCTGTTTTTT. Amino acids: CASSQSIRRAGGRAGELFF.

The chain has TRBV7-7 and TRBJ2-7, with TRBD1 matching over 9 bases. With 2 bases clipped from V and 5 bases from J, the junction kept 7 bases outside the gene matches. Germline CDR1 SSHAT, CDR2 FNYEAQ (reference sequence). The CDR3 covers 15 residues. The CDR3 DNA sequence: TGTGCCAGCAGCTTAAGTCCCGGGACAGGGAACGAGCAGTACTTC. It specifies CASSLSPGTGNEQYF.

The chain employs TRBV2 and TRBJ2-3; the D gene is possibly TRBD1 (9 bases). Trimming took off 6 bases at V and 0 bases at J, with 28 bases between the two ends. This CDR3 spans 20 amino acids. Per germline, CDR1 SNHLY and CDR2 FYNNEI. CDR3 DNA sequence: TGTGCCAGCAGCACACGAACAGGGGGCAGCGGGAGTATTAGCACAGATACGCAGTATTTT. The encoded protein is CASSTRTGGSGSISTDTQYF.

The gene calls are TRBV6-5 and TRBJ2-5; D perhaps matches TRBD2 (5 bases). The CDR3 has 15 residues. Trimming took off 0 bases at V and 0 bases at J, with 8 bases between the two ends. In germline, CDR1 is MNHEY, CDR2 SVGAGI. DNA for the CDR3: TGTGCCAGCAGTTACTCGAGGGAGTACCAAGAGACCCAGTACTTC. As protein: CASSYSREYQETQYF.

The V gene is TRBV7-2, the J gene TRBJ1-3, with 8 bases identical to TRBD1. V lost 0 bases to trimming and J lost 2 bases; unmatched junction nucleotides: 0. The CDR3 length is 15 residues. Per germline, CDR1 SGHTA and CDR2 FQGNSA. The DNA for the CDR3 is TGTGCCAGCAGCTTAGCACAGGGGGCTGGAAACACCATATATTTT. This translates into CASSLAQGAGNTIYF.

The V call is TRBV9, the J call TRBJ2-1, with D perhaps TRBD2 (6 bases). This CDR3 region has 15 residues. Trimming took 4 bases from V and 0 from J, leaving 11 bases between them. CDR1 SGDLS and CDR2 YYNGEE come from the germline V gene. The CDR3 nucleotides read TGTGCCAGCAGCATTACTAGCAGCTCCTACAATGAGCAGTTCTTC. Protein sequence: CASSITSSSYNEQFF. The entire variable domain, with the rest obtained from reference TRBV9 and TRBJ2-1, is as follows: DSGVTQTPKHLITATGQRVTLRCSPRSGDLSVYWYQQSLDQGLQFLIQYYNGEERAKGNILERFSAQQFPDLHSELNLSSLELGDSALYFCASSITSSSYNEQFFGPGTRLTVL.

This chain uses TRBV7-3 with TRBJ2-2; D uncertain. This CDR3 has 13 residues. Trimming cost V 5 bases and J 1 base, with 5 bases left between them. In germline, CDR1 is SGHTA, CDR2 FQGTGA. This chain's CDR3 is CASSPQNTGELFF. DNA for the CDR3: TGTGCCAGCAGCCCCCAGAACACCGGGGAGCTGTTTTTT.

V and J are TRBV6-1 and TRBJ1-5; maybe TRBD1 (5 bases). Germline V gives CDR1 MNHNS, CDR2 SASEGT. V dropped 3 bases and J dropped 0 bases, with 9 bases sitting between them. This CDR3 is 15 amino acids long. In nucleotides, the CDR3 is TGTGCCAGCAGTGAGCCAGGGATTAGCAATCAGCCCCAGCATTTT. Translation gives CASSEPGISNQPQHF.

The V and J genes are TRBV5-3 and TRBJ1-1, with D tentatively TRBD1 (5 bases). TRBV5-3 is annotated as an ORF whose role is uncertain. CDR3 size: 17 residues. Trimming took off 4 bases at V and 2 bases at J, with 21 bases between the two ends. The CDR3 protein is CARSLPSTGTANTEAFF. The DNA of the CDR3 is TGTGCCAGAAGCCTCCCCTCTACCGGGACTGCTAACACTGAAGCTTTCTTT.

Here the CDR3 reads CASTGLSDNEQFF. In DNA, the CDR3 is TGTGCCAGCACAGGGCTATCGGACAATGAGCAGTTCTTC. The gene calls are TRBV6-4 and TRBJ2-1; tentative D call: TRBD1 (5 bases). Between the trimmed V and J ends, which lost 7 bases and 5 bases, there was a span of 12 bases. CDR1 and CDR2 (germline): MRHNA, SNTAGT. This CDR3 region has 13 residues.

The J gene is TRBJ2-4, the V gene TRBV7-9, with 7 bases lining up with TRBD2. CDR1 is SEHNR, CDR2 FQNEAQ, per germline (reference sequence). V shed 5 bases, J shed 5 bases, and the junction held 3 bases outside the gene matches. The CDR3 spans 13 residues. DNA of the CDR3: TGTGCCAGCAGCGACGGACTAGAAAACATTCAGTACTTC. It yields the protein CASSDGLENIQYF.

The chain's CDR3 is CASSFGEGTDTQYF. CDR3 bases: TGTGCCAGCAGCTTCGGAGAGGGCACAGATACGCAGTATTTT. The chain employs TRBV5-4 and TRBJ2-3; D uncertain. CDR3 length: 14 residues. V was cut by 2 bases and J by 1 base, with 8 bases left in between. Germline CDR1 SGHNT, CDR2 YYREEE (reference sequence). Using reference TRBV5-4 and TRBJ2-3 for the parts outside the CDR3, the full variable domain is ETGVTQSPTHLIKTRGQQVTLRCSSQSGHNTVSWYQQALGQGPQFIFQYYREEENGRGNFPPRFSGLQFPNYSSELNVNALELDDSALYLCASSFGEGTDTQYFGPGTRLTVL.

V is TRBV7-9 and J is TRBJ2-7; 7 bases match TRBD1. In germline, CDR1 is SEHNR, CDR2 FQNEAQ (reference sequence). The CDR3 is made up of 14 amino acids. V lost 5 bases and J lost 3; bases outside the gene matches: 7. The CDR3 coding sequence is TGTGCCAGCAGCGAAAGGGGACAGAGCTACGAGCAGTACTTC. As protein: CASSERGQSYEQYF.

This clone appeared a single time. DNA of the CDR3: TGTGCCAGCAGCTTAAAAGCGGTGGACACCGGGGAGCTGTTTTTT. Translated: CASSLKAVDTGELFF. The J gene is TRBJ2-2, the V gene TRBV7-9, with D maybe TRBD2 (5 bases). The germline V and J ends were trimmed by 2 bases and 3 bases, with 10 bases remaining between them. Germline V lookup: CDR1 SEHNR, CDR2 FQNEAQ (reference sequence). This CDR3 spans 15 amino acids. Full variable domain (rest looked up from reference TRBV7-9 and TRBJ2-2): DTGVSQNPRHKITKRGQNVTFRCDPISEHNRLYWYRQTLGQGPEFLTYFQNEAQLEKSRLLSDRFSAERPKGSFSTLEIQRTEQGDSAMYLCASSLKAVDTGELFFGEGSRLTVL.

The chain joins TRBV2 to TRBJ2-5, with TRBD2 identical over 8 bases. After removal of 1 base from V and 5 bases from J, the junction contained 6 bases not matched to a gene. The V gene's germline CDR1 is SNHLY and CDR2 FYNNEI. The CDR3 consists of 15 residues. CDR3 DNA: TGTGCCAGCAGTGAAGGCGGGGGGCCTCATGAGACCCAGTACTTC. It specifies CASSEGGGPHETQYF.

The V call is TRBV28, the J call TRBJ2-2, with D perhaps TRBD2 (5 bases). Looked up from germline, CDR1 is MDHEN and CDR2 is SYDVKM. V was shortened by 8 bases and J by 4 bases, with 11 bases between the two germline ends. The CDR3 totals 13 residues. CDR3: CASLLAGTGELFF. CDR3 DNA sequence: TGTGCCAGCCTTCTCGCGGGCACCGGGGAGCTGTTTTTT.

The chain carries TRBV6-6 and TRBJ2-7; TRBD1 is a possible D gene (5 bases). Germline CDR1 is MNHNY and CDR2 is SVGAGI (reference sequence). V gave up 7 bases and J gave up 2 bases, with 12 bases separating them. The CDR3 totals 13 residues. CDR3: CASTPARAYEQYF. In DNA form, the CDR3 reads TGTGCCAGCACCCCCGCCAGGGCCTACGAGCAGTACTTC.

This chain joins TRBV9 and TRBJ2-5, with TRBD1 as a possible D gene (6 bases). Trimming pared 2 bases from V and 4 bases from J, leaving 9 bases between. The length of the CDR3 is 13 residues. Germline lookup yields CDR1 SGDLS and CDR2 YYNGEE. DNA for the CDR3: TGTGCCAGCAGCGTGGACAGCGGAGAGACCCAGTACTTC. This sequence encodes CASSVDSGETQYF.

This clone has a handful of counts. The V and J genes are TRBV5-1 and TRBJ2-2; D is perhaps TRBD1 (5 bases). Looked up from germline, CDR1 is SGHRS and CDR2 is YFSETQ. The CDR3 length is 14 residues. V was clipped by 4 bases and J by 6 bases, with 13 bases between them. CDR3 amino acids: CASSLAQTAGELFF. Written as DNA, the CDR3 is TGCGCCAGCAGCCTCGCACAGACAGCCGGGGAGCTGTTTTTT. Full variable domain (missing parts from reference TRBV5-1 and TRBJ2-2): KAGVTQTPRYLIKTRGQQVTLSCSPISGHRSVSWYQQTPGQGLQFLFEYFSETQRNKGNFPGRFSGRQFSNSRSEMNVSTLELGDSALYLCASSLAQTAGELFFGEGSRLTVL.

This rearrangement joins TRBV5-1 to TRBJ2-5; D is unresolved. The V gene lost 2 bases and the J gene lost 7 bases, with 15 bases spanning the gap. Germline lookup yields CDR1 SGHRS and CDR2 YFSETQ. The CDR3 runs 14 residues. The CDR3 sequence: CASSFSERPLTQYF. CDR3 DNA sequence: TGCGCCAGCAGCTTTTCGGAGAGACCTTTGACCCAGTACTTC.

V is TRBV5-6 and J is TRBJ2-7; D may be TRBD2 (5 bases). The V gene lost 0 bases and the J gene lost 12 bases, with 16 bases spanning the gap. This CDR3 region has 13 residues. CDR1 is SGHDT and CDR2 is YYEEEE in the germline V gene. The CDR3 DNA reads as TGTGCCAGCAGCTTGGACAAATACTCCGGGGTGTACTTC. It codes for CASSLDKYSGVYF. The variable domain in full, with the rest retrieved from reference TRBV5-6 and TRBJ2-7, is DAGVTQSPTHLIKTRGQQVTLRCSPKSGHDTVSWYQQALGQGPQFIFQYYEEEERQRGNFPDRFSGHQFPNYSSELNVNALLLGDSALYLCASSLDKYSGVYFGPGTRLTVT.